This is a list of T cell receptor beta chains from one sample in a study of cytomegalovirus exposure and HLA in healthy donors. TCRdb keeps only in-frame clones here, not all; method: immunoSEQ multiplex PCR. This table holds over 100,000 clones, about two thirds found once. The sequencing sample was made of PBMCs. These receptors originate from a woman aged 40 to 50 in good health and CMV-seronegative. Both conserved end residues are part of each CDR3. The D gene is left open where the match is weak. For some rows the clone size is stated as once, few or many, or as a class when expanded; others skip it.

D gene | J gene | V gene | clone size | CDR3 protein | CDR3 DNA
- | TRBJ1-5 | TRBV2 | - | CASNPGQNNQPQHF | TGTGCCAGCAACCCGGGTCAGAACAATCAGCCCCAGCATTTT
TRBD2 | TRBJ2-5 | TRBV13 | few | CASSVGGLQETQYF | TGTGCCAGCAGCGTGGGGGGACTACAAGAGACCCAGTACTTC
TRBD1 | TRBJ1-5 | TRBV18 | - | CASSLLQGSGQPQHF | TGTGCCAGCTCACTCCTACAGGGGAGTGGTCAGCCCCAGCATTTT
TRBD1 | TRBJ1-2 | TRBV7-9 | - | CASSEQGYRYGYTF | TGTGCCAGCAGCGAACAGGGGTATAGGTATGGCTACACCTTC
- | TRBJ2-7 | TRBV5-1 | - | CASSLGYGYEQYF | TGCGCCAGCAGCTTGGGGTACGGCTACGAGCAGTACTTC
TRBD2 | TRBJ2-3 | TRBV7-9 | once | CASSLTGGSTDTQYF | TGTGCCAGCAGCTTAACGGGGGGGAGCACAGATACGCAGTATTTT
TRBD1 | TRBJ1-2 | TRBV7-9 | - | CASSLALRTGNGYTF | TGTGCCAGCAGCTTAGCCCTCCGGACAGGGAATGGCTACACCTTC
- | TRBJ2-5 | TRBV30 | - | CAWSDRARQETQYF | TGTGCCTGGAGTGACAGGGCTCGCCAAGAGACCCAGTACTTC
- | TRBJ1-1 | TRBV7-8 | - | CASTRLSLDTEAFF | TGTGCCAGCACCCGCCTGAGCCTTGACACTGAAGCTTTCTTT
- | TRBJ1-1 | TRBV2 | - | CASRGLVTEAFF | TGTGCCAGCAGGGGGCTAGTCACTGAAGCTTTCTTT
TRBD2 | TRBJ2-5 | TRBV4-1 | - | CASSQVMGTSGGQETQYF | TGCGCCAGCAGCCAAGTTATGGGGACTAGCGGGGGACAAGAGACCCAGTACTTC
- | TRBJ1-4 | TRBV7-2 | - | CASSLGSRATNEKLFF | TGTGCCAGCAGCTTAGGGAGCCGGGCAACTAATGAAAAACTGTTTTTT
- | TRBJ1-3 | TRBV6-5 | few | CASSYGPRGSGNTIYF | TGTGCCAGCAGTTACGGCCCCCGTGGCTCTGGAAACACCATATATTTT
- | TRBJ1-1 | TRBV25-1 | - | CASSEYNTEAFF | TGTGCCAGCAGTGAGTATAACACTGAAGCTTTCTTT